The 18 T cell receptor beta chains below come from one sample, sequenced in a study of PD-1 blockade in classical Hodgkin lymphoma. Patients all relapsed after autologous stem cell transplantation, and there was variation in brentuximab vedotin exposure. TCRdb's copy holds only in-frame clones and misses some; the assay was immunoSEQ multiplex PCR. This table holds 130,000 to 150,000 clones, approximately 72% found once. Sequenced here: peripheral blood mononuclear cells (PBMCs), sampled before the second cycle of nivolumab. The source of these receptors is a human donor with classical Hodgkin lymphoma.

The rearrangement joins TRBV19 to TRBJ2-4; the match to TRBD1 covers 7 bases. J lost 4 bases, V lost 0 bases, and 6 bases had no gene match. CDR3 length equals 16 residues. Germline V CDR1 and CDR2: LNHDA, SQIVND (reference sequence). The CDR3 coding sequence is TGTGCCAGTAGTATAGACCCACAGGGGCTTAAAAACATTCAGTACTTC. This gives the protein CASSIDPQGLKNIQYF.

The chain carries TRBV14 and TRBJ2-5, with a tentative D call TRBD2 (6 bases). The CDR3 totals 14 residues. CDR1 is SGHDN, CDR2 FVKESK, per germline. The V end lost 6 bases, the J end lost 5 bases, and 16 bases lay between the germline ends. CDR3 in DNA: TGTGCCAGCAGTCCACTAGCCAGTTGGGAGACCCAGTACTTC. It is translated as CASSPLASWETQYF.

The CDR3: CASSPSRGLNMNEQFF. The CDR3, as DNA: TGTGCCAGCTCACCGTCCCGGGGGCTTAACATGAATGAGCAGTTCTTC. The J gene is TRBJ2-1, the V gene TRBV18; D may correspond to TRBD1 or TRBD2 (6 bases each). From germline, CDR1 is KGHSH and CDR2 LQKENI. CDR3 size: 16 residues. V was pared by 3 bases and J by 7 bases, with 19 bases between.

This chain uses TRBV29-1 with TRBJ2-3; D might be TRBD1 (6 bases). Per germline, CDR1 SQVTM and CDR2 ANQGSEA. V was cut by 4 bases and J by 0 bases, with 11 bases left in between. The CDR3 is 14 amino acids. CDR3 sequence reads: CSVADRKSTDTQYF. CDR3 coding DNA: TGCAGCGTTGCAGACAGGAAAAGCACAGATACGCAGTATTTT.

V is TRBV5-1 and J is TRBJ2-3; no definite D call. V lost 0 bases, J lost 1 base, and 9 bases lay in between. Germline-derived CDR1 and CDR2 are SGHRS and YFSETQ. There are 15 residues in the CDR3. In nucleotides, the CDR3 is TGCGCCAGCAGCTTGGAGCGACAAGGCACAGATACGCAGTATTTT. Its translation: CASSLERQGTDTQYF.

This chain joins TRBV19 and TRBJ2-5; D unresolved. Germline V CDR1 and CDR2: LNHDA, SQIVND (reference sequence). Trimming pared 1 base from V and 3 bases from J, leaving 6 bases between. The CDR3 totals 13 residues. CDR3 protein: CASSIGYKETQYF. CDR3 coding DNA: TGTGCCAGTAGTATAGGGTACAAAGAGACCCAGTACTTC.

The chain links TRBV5-6 to TRBJ2-6; D remains unclear. Germline CDR1 and CDR2: SGHDT and YYEEEE. CDR3 length equals 15 residues. Between the trimmed V and J ends, which lost 5 bases and 1 base, there was a span of 10 bases. The DNA for the CDR3 is TGTGCCAGCAGTCGTGGCGTTTCTGGGGCCAACGTCCTGACTTTC. It specifies CASSRGVSGANVLTF.

This chain connects TRBV7-9 to TRBJ1-4; 7 positions match TRBD1. Trimming at V came to 1 base and at J to 5 bases, leaving 7 bases not matched to a gene. This CDR3 comprises 16 residues. Germline V gene data show CDR1 as SEHNR and CDR2 as FQNEAQ (reference sequence). This chain's CDR3 is CASSLGETGENEKLFF. CDR3 bases: TGTGCCAGCAGCTTAGGGGAAACAGGGGAGAATGAAAAACTGTTTTTT.

The chain links TRBV11-2 to TRBJ1-2; D remains unclear. Trimming cost V 4 bases and J 4 bases, with 4 bases left between them. The germline CDR1 and CDR2 sequences are SGHAT and FQNNGV. The CDR3 is 11 amino acids. DNA of the CDR3: TGTGCCAGCAGCTACACCTATGGCTACACCTTC. Its protein product is CASSYTYGYTF.

The chain has TRBV6-5 and TRBJ2-7; D is undetermined. The germline V gene encodes CDR1 MNHEY and CDR2 SVGAGI. The V end was cut by 3 bases, the J end by 0 bases, with 9 bases between. The CDR3 covers 14 residues. In DNA, the CDR3 is TGTGCCAGCAGTTATAGGCAGGTCTCCTACGAGCAGTACTTC. Protein: CASSYRQVSYEQYF.

This CDR3 is CASSLVGGGSNQPQHF. The CDR3 DNA reads as TGTGCCAGCAGCTTAGTTGGAGGGGGAAGCAATCAGCCCCAGCATTTT. The chain has TRBV7-2 and TRBJ1-5, with D possibly TRBD1 on 6 matching bases. Trimming took off 1 base at V and 1 base at J, with 11 bases between the two ends. Germline CDR1 is SGHTA and CDR2 is FQGNSA. There are 16 residues in the CDR3.

This sequence joins TRBV4-3 and TRBJ2-7; TRBD1 matches at 7 bases. The CDR3 is 15 amino acids. Trimming removed 5 bases from V and 3 bases from J; junction bases left unmatched: 10. CDR1 LGHNA and CDR2 YSLEER come from the germline V gene. CDR3 nucleotides: TGCGCCAGCAGCTTCCGACAGGGTTGGGACTACGAGCAGTACTTC. The encoded protein is CASSFRQGWDYEQYF.

This chain joins TRBV21-1 and TRBJ2-7; TRBD1, as called in the table, went unchecked against the DNA. TRBV21-1 is marked as a pseudogene. This CDR3 region has 15 residues. CDR3 DNA: TGTGCCAGCAGCAAAGGGGACAACGAGACCTACGAGCAGTACTTC. Encoded protein: CASSKGDNETYEQYF.

The chain combines TRBV9 with TRBJ1-6, with D unresolved. Deletions cut 0 bases from V and 9 bases from J, with 10 bases between. CDR3 length equals 14 residues. Germline CDR1 SGDLS, CDR2 YYNGEE. CDR3 residues: CASSVGPGGSPLHF. The CDR3 nucleotides read TGTGCCAGCAGCGTAGGGCCAGGAGGTTCACCCCTCCACTTT.

This clone has more than one count but fewer than ten. The rearrangement uses TRBV10-3 and TRBJ2-3; the D gene is possibly TRBD2 (6 bases). Trimming cost V 7 bases and J 0 bases, with 11 bases left between them. This CDR3 has 14 residues. Germline assignment: CDR1 ENHRY and CDR2 SYGVKD. In DNA form, the CDR3 reads TGTGCCATCAATCCGGGACTGAGCACAGATACGCAGTATTTT. Translating it yields CAINPGLSTDTQYF.

CDR3 sequence reads: CASSSTGGPYEQYF. The CDR3 coding sequence is TGCGCCAGCAGCTCCACAGGGGGCCCATACGAGCAGTACTTC. The V and J genes are TRBV5-1 and TRBJ2-7; 9 bases are shared with TRBD1. The V and J ends lost 3 bases and 4 bases, in that order; junction bases with no gene match: 5. Germline assignment: CDR1 SGHRS and CDR2 YFSETQ. The CDR3 extends over 14 amino acids. The variable domain in full, completed from reference TRBV5-1 and TRBJ2-7, reads KAGVTQTPRYLIKTRGQQVTLSCSPISGHRSVSWYQQTPGQGLQFLFEYFSETQRNKGNFPGRFSGRQFSNSRSEMNVSTLELGDSALYLCASSSTGGPYEQYFGPGTRLTVT.

This chain links TRBV28 with TRBJ1-2; 10 nucleotides agree with TRBD1. Trimming at V came to 4 bases and at J to 4 bases, leaving 3 bases not matched to a gene. The length of the CDR3 is 14 residues. Per germline, CDR1 MDHEN and CDR2 SYDVKM. The DNA of the CDR3 is TGTGCCAGCAGTTATGGGGACAGGGGCTATGGCTACACCTTC. Translating it yields CASSYGDRGYGYTF.

This clone turned up a few times. J is TRBJ2-7 and V is TRBV5-5, with 7 bases fitting TRBD1. The germline gives CDR1 SGHKS, CDR2 YYEKEE (reference sequence). The V gene end was trimmed by 0 bases and the J gene end by 2 bases; junction bases not matched to a gene: 5. This CDR3 spans 15 amino acids. CDR3 in amino acids: CASSLAGQNTYEQYF. CDR3 nucleotide sequence: TGTGCCAGCAGCTTGGCGGGACAGAACACCTACGAGCAGTACTTC.